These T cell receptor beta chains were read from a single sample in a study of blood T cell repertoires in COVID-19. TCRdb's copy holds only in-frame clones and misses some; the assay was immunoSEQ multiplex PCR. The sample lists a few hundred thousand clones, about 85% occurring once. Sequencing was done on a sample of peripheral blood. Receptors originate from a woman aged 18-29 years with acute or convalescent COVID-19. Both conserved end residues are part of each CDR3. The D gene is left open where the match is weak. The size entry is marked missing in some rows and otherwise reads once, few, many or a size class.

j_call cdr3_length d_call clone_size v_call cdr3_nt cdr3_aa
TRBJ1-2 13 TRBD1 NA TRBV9 TGTGCCAGCAGGTCAGACAGGGGATATGGCTACACCTTC CASRSDRGYGYTF
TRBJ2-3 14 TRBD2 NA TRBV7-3 TGTGCCAGCAGCCCCACGGGGGGGGCGGATACGCAGTATTTT CASSPTGGADTQYF
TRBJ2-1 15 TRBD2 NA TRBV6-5 TGTGACAAAAGGGGACTAGCGGTAACCTACAATGAGCAGTTCTTC CDKRGLAVTYNEQFF
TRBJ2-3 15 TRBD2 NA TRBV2 TGTGCCAGCAATCTTCTAGCGGGAGTTACAGATACGCAGTATTTT CASNLLAGVTDTQYF
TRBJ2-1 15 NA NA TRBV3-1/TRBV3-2 TGTGCCAGCAGCCAAGAGCCAGGCTCCTACAATGAGCAGTTCTTC CASSQEPGSYNEQFF
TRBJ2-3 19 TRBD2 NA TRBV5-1 TGCGCCAGCAGTCCCGGGACTAGCGGGGTCGCGGTAATCCCAGATACGCAGTATTTT CASSPGTSGVAVIPDTQYF
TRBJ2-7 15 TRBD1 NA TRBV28 TGTGCCAGCAGTTCCGGGACAGGGGCTTCCTACGAGCAGTACTTC CASSSGTGASYEQYF
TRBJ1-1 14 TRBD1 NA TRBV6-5 TGTGCCAGCAGTTACTCCTTGGGACAGGGTGATGCTTTCTTT CASSYSLGQGDAFF
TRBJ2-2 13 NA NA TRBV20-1 TGCAGTGCTAGTATCCGGAGTGACGGGGAGCTGTTTTTT CSASIRSDGELFF
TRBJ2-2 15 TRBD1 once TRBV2 TGTGCCAGCAGCTTCGGGACAGCGAACACCGGGGAGCTGTTTTTT CASSFGTANTGELFF
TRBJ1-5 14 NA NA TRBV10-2 TGCGCCAGCAGTGGGGGTAACAGGGATCAGCCCCAGCATTTT CASSGGNRDQPQHF
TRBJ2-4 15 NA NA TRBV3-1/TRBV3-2 TGTGCCAGCAGCCAATCCCCTAACTTCAAAAACATTCAGTACTTC CASSQSPNFKNIQYF
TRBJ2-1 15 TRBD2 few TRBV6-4 TGTGCCAGCAGTGAAGGTGCGGGGGGGCCTAATGAGCAGTTCTTC CASSEGAGGPNEQFF
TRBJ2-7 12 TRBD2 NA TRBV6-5 TGTGCCAGTAGCGGGGGCCCCTACGAGCAGTACTTC CASSGGPYEQYF
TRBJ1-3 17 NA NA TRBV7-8 TGTGCCAGCAGCTTTAACGTGCCTCGGCAGGGTGGACACACCATATATTTT CASSFNVPRQGGHTIYF
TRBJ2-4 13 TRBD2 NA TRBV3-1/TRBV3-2 TGTGCCAGCAGCTATGGACTAGTCCACATTCAGTACTTC CASSYGLVHIQYF
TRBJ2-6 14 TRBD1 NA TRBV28 TGTGCCAGCAGGGGGACAGATGGGGCCAACGTCCTGACTTTC CASRGTDGANVLTF
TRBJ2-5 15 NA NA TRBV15 TGTGCCACCAGCAGAGATGGGAGAGAACAAGAGACCCAGTACTTC CATSRDGREQETQYF
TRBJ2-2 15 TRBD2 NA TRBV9 TGTGCCAGCAGCGCACTAGCGGCTCACACCGGGGAGCTGTTTTTT CASSALAAHTGELFF
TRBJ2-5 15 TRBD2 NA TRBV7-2 TGTGCCAGCAGCCCGGGACTAGCCCTGGGGGAGACCCAGTACTTC CASSPGLALGETQYF
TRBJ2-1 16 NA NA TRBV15 TGTGCCACCAGCAGAGGAGGGGCAGGGGCCAGGAATGAGCAGTTCTTC CATSRGGAGARNEQFF
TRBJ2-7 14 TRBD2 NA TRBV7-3 TGTGCCAGCAGCTCTAGCGGGAGGAGTAGCGAGCAGTACTTC CASSSSGRSSEQYF
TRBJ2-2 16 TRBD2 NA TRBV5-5 TGTGCCAGCAGCTTTCGACTAGCGGGTTTCACCGGGGAGCTGTTTTTT CASSFRLAGFTGELFF
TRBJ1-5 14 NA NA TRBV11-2 TGTGCCAGCAGCCCCGGGGGGGGCAATCAGCCCCAGCATTTT CASSPGGGNQPQHF
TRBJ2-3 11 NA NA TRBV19 TGTGCCAGTAGTACCGGGGATACGCAGTATTTT CASSTGDTQYF
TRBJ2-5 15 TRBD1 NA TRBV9 TGTGCCAGCAGCGTGGGACAGGGGGCGCAGGAGACCCAGTACTTC CASSVGQGAQETQYF
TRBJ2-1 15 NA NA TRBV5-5 TGTGCCAGCAGCTTGGGACAGACATCCTACAATGAGCAGTTCTTC CASSLGQTSYNEQFF
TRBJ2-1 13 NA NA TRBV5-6 TGTGCCAGCAGCTTGGCGGGGGACAATGAGCAGTTCTTC CASSLAGDNEQFF
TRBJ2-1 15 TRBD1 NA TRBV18 TGTGCCAGCTCACCAGTTCGCAGGGGGCCCGATGAGCAGTTCTTC CASSPVRRGPDEQFF
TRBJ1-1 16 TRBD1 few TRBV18 TGTGCCAGCTCACCGAAACCGACAGGGGCTGGGACTGAAGCTTTCTTT CASSPKPTGAGTEAFF
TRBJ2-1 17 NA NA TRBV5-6 TGTGCCAGCAGACGAGTTGAGGGCGGCCTCTCCTACAATGAGCAGTTCTTC CASRRVEGGLSYNEQFF
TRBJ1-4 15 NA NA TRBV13 TGTGCCAGCAGCCCCAGGACGGGGAATGATGAAAAACTGTTTTTT CASSPRTGNDEKLFF
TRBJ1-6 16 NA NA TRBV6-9 TGTGCCAGCAGTTATTGCAGGGTGGGGTATAATTCACCCCTCCACTTT CASSYCRVGYNSPLHF
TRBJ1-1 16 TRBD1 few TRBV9 TGTGCCAGCACCGAAGACGGAGGGGGCGATCGGACTGAAGCTTTCTTT CASTEDGGGDRTEAFF
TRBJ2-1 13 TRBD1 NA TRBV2 TGTGCCACAGGGACAGGGCTACACAATGAGCAGTTCTTC CATGTGLHNEQFF
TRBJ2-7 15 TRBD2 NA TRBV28 TGTGCCAGCAGTTTATTTGGGACTAGACCCTACGAGCAGTACTTC CASSLFGTRPYEQYF
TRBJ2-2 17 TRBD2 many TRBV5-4 TGTGCCAGCACCCTCGGGGGGGCTAGCGGGGTAACCGGGGAGCTGTTTTTT CASTLGGASGVTGELFF
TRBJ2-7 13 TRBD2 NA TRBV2 TGTGCCAGCAGTGCTAGCGGGGAATACGAGCAGTACTTC CASSASGEYEQYF
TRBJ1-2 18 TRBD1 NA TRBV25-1 TGTGCCAGCAGTGGTCCCCGGGACAGGGGAGGTGGGAGCTATGGCTACACCTTC CASSGPRDRGGGSYGYTF
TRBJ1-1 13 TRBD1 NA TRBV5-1 TGCGCCAGCACGCAAGGGGGCCGAACTGAAGCTTTCTTT CASTQGGRTEAFF
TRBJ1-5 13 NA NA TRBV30 TGTGCCTGGGCGGCAGGGGGCAATCAGCCCCAGCATTTT CAWAAGGNQPQHF
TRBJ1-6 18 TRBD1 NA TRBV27 TGTGCCAGCAGTTTATCTAAGGCGGGACAGGGAAATAATTCACCCCTCCACTTT CASSLSKAGQGNNSPLHF
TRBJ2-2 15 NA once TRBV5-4 TGTGCCAGCAGCGTGCGACAGGTGAACACCGGGGAGCTGTTTTTT CASSVRQVNTGELFF
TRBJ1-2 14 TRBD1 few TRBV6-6 TGTGCCAGCAACCAAGACAGGGTGGTTAATGGCTACACCTTC CASNQDRVVNGYTF
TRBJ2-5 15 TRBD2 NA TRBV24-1 TGTGCCACCAGTGACGAATTAGGGAGGGCAGAGACCCAGTACTTC CATSDELGRAETQYF
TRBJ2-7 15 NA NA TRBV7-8 TGTGCCAGCAGCTTAACTGCGGGATTTGGGTACGAGCAGTACTTC CASSLTAGFGYEQYF
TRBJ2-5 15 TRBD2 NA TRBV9 TGTGCCAGCAGCGTAGTTAGCGGGAGATCAGAGACCCAGTACTTC CASSVVSGRSETQYF
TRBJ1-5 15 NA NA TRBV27 TGTGCCAGCAGTTTATTCGCAGGGGTCAATCAGCCCCAGCATTTT CASSLFAGVNQPQHF
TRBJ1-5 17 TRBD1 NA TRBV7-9 TGTGCCAGCAGCCTCGACAGGGCCCAGAGGGGCAATCAGCCCCAGCATTTT CASSLDRAQRGNQPQHF
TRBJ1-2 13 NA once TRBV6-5 TGTGCCAGCAGCTTTAGAGGAAGCTATGGCTACACCTTC CASSFRGSYGYTF
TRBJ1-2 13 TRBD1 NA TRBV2 TGTGCCAGCAGTGGGCAGGGGGTAGGTGGCTACACCTTC CASSGQGVGGYTF
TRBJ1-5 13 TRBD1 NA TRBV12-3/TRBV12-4 TGTGCCAGCAGACGGACAGGGAGCCAGCCCCAGCATTTT CASRRTGSQPQHF
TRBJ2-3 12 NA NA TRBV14 TGTGCCAGCAGCCAAGCTCCAGATACGCAGTATTTT CASSQAPDTQYF